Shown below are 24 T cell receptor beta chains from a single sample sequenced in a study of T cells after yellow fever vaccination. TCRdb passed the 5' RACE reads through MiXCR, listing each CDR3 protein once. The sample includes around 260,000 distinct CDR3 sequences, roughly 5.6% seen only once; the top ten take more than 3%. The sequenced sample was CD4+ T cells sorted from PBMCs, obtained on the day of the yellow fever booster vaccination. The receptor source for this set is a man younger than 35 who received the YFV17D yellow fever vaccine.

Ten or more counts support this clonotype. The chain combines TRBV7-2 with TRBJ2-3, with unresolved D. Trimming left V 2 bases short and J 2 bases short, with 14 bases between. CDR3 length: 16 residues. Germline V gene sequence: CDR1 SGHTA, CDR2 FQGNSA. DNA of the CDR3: TGTGCCAGCAGCTTATGGGCGAGCAGAGTCACAGATACGCAGTATTTT. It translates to CASSLWASRVTDTQYF.

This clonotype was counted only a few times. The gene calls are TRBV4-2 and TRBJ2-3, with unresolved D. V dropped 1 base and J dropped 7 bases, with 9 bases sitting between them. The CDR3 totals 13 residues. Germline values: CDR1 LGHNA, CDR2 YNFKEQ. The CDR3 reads CASSQGDENTQYF. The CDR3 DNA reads TGTGCCAGCAGCCAAGGCGACGAGAATACGCAGTATTTT.

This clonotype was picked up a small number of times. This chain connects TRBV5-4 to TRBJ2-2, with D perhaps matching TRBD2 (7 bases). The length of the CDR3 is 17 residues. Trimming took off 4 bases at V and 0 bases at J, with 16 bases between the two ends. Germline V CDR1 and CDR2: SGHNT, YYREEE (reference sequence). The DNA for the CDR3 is TGTGCCAGCAGCCTTGCGGAGGGGGGGTCGAACACCGGGGAGCTGTTTTTT. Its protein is CASSLAEGGSNTGELFF.

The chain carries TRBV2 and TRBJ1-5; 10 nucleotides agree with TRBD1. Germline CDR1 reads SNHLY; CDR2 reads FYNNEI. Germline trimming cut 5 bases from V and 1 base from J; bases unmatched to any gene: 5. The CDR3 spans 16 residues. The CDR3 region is CASSLTGGRSNQPQHF. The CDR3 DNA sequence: TGTGCCAGCAGTTTGACAGGGGGCAGGAGCAATCAGCCCCAGCATTTT.

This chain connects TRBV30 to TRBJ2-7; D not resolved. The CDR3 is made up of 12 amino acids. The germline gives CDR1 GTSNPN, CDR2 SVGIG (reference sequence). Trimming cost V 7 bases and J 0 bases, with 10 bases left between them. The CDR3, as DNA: TGTGCCTACTATCGCAGCTCCTACGAGCAGTACTTC. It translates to CAYYRSSYEQYF.

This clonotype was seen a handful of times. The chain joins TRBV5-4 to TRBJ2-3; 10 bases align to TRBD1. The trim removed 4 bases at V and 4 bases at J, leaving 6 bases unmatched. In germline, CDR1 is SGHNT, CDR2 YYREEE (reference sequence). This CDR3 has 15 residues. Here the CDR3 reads CASSRGGQGSDTQYF. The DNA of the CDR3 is TGTGCCAGCAGCCGGGGGGGACAGGGGTCAGATACGCAGTATTTT.

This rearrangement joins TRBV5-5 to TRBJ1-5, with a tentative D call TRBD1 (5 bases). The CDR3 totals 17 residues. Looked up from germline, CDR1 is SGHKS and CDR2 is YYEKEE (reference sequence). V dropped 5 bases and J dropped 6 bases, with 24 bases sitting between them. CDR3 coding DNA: TGTGCCAGCAGTTCGACGCCTACGGGAAGGAGGGGTCAGCCCCAGCATTTT. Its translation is CASSSTPTGRRGQPQHF.

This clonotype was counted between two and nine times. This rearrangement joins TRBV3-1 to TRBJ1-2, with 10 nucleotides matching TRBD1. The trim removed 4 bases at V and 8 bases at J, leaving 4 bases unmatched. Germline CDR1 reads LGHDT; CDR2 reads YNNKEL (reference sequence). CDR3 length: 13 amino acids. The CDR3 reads CASSPDRGHGYTF. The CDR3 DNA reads TGTGCCAGCAGCCCCGACAGGGGGCACGGCTACACCTTC.

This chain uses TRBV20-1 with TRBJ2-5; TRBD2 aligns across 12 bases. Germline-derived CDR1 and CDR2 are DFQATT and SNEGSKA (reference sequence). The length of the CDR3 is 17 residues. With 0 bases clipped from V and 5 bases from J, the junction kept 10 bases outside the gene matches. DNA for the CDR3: TGCAGTGCTAGAGATGCGCTAGCGGGGGGGCCGTGGGAGACCCAGTACTTC. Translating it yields CSARDALAGGPWETQYF.

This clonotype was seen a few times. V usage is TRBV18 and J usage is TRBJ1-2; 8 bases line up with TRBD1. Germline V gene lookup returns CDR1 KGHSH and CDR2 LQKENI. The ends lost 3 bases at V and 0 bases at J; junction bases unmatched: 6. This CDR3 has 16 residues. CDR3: CASSPIDRGANYGYTF. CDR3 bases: TGTGCCAGCTCACCTATTGACAGGGGCGCTAACTATGGCTACACCTTC.

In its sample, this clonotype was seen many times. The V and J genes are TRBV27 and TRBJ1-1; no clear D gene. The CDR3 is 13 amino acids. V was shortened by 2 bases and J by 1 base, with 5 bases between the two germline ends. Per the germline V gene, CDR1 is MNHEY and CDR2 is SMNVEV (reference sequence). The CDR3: CASSLMKNTEAFF. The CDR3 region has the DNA TGTGCCAGCAGTTTAATGAAGAACACTGAAGCTTTCTTT.

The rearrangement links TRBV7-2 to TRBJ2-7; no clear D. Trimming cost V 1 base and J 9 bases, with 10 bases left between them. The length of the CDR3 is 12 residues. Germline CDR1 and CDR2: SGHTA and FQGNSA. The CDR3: CASSLDGRGQYV. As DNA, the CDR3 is TGTGCCAGCAGCTTAGATGGACGCGGGCAGTACGTC.

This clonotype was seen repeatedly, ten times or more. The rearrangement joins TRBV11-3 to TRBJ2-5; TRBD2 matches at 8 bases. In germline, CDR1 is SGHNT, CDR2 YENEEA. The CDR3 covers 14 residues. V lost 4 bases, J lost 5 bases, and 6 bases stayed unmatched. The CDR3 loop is CASSSRGGSETQYF. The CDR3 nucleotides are TGTGCCAGCAGCTCCCGGGGGGGCTCGGAGACCCAGTACTTC. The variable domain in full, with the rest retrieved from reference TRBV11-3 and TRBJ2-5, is EAGVVQSPRYKIIEKKQPVAFWCNPISGHNTLYWYLQNLGQGPELLIRYENEEAVDDSQLPKDRFSAERLKGVDSTLKIQPAELGDSAVYLCASSSRGGSETQYFGPGTRLLVL.

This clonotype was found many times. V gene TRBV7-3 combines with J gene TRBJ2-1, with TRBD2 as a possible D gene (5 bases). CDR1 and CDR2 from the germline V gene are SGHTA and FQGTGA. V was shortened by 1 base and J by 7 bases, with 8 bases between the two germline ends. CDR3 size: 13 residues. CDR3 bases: TGTGCCAGCAGCTTAATGAGGGAAAATGAGCAGTTCTTC. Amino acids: CASSLMRENEQFF.

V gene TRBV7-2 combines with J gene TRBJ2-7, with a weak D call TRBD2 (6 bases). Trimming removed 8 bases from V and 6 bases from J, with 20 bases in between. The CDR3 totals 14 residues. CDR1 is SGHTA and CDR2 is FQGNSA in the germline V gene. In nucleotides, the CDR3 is TGTGCCAGCGGGGACTTAGGGAGGAGATTCGAGCAGTACTTC. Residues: CASGDLGRRFEQYF.

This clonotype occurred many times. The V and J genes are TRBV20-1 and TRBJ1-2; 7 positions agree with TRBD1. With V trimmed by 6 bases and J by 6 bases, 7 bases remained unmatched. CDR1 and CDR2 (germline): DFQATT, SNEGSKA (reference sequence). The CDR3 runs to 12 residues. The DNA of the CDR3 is TGCAGTGCGCCGACAGGGACAGATGGCTACACCTTC. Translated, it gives CSAPTGTDGYTF.

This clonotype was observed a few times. CDR3 in amino acids: CASLGIYGYTF. The CDR3 DNA sequence: TGTGCCAGTCTGGGGATCTATGGCTACACCTTC. The genes are TRBV3-1 and TRBJ1-2, with D unresolved. The CDR3 length is 11 residues. In germline, CDR1 is LGHDT, CDR2 YNNKEL (reference sequence). Deletions cut 9 bases from V and 4 bases from J, with 9 bases between.

Here the CDR3 DNA reads TGTGCCAGCTCACGGGAATTTTACGAGCAGTACTTC. It specifies CASSREFYEQYF. The V gene is TRBV18, the J gene TRBJ2-7; D gene unclear. Trimming shortened V by 4 bases and J by 4 bases, and 8 bases separated the two germline ends. The germline V gene encodes CDR1 KGHSH and CDR2 LQKENI. This CDR3 is built from 12 residues. The complete variable domain, with remaining parts taken from reference TRBV18 and TRBJ2-7, reads NAGVMQNPRHLVRRRGQEARLRCSPMKGHSHVYWYRQLPEEGLKFMVYLQKENIIDESGMPKERFSAEFPKEGPSILRIQQVVRGDSAAYFCASSREFYEQYFGPGTRLTVT.

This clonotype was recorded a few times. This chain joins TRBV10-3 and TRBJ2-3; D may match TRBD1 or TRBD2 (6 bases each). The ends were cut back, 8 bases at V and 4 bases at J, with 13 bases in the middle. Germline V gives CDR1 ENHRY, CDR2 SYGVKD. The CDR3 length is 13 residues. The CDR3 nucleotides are TGTGCCATCGGAGGGGGGTGGGCAGATACGCAGTATTTT. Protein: CAIGGGWADTQYF.

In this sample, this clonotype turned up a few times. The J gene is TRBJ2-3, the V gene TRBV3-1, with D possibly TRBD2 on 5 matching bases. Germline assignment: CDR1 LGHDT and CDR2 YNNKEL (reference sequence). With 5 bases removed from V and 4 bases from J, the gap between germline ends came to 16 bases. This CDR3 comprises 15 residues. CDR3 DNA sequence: TGTGCCAGCAGCGCTCCCCGAGGGATGTCAGATACGCAGTATTTT. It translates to CASSAPRGMSDTQYF.

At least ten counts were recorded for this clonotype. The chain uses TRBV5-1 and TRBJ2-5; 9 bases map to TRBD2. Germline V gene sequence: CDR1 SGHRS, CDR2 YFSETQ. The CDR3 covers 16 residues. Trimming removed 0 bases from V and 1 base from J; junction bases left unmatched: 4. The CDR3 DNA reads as TGCGCCAGCAGCTTGGGACTAGCGGATATCCAAGAGACCCAGTACTTC. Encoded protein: CASSLGLADIQETQYF.

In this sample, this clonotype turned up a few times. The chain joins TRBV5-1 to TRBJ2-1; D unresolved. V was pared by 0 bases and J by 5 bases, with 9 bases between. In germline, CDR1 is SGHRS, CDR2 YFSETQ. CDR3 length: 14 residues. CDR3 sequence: CASSLEGRHNEQFF. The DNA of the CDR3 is TGCGCCAGCAGCTTGGAGGGTCGGCACAATGAGCAGTTCTTC.

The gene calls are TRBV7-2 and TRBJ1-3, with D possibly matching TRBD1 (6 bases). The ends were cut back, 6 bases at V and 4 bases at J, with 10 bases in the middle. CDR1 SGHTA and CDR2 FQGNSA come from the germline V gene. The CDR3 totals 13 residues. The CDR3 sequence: CASSQGPGNTIYF. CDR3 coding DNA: TGTGCCAGCAGTCAGGGGCCCGGAAACACCATATATTTT.

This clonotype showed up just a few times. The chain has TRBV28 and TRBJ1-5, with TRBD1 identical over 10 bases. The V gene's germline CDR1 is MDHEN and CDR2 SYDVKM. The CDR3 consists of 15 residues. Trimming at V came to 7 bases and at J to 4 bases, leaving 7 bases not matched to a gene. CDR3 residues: CASTYGTGENQPQHF. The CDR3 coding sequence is TGTGCCAGCACCTATGGGACAGGGGAAAATCAGCCCCAGCATTTT.